This passage covers 19 T cell receptor beta chains from one sample sequenced in a study of T cells expressing NK-cell markers. TCRdb reworked the 5' RACE reads into one entry per CDR3 protein, no DNA. In total, the table holds a few hundred thousand distinct CDR3 sequences. The sample comprised blood T cells: a sorted CD56 or NKG2C T cell subset, CD4+ or CD8+ T cells, or bulk PBMC T cells (not recorded which). These receptors originate from a man between 18 and 69 years old in good health.

The chain couples TRBV29-1 to TRBJ2-4; TCRdb gives TRBD1 as the D gene, but with no DNA this cannot be confirmed. This CDR3 contains 13 residues. From germline, CDR1 is SQVTM and CDR2 ANQGSEA. The chain's CDR3 is CSVDEGGSNIQYF.

The chain combines TRBV20-1 with TRBJ2-1. This CDR3 has 12 residues. Germline CDR1 is DFQATT and CDR2 is SNEGSKA (reference sequence). The CDR3: CSASSEYNEQFF.

J is TRBJ2-7 and V is TRBV6-1; the TCRdb call, TRBD2, lacks DNA for checking. CDR1 and CDR2 from the germline V gene are MNHNS and SASEGT. The CDR3 is 15 amino acids. CDR3 protein: CASRRGAGPPYEQYF.

V usage is TRBV5-1 and J usage is TRBJ2-2; the D call of TRBD2 rests on TCRdb alone, since no DNA is present to check it. The CDR3 runs 15 residues. The germline V gene encodes CDR1 SGHRS and CDR2 YFSETQ. The chain's CDR3 is CASSAGTLAAGELFF.

The CDR3 sequence: CASSGTGVWGYTF. The J gene is TRBJ1-2, the V gene TRBV2; TCRdb names TRBD1, which stays unverified in the absence of DNA. The CDR3 is made up of 13 amino acids. Germline V gene data show CDR1 as SNHLY and CDR2 as FYNNEI.

This chain uses TRBV20-1 with TRBJ2-5; absent DNA, TCRdb's TRBD2 call cannot be checked. Germline CDR1 is DFQATT and CDR2 is SNEGSKA (reference sequence). This CDR3 is built from 15 residues. The CDR3 region is CSAQEAGGDEETQYF.

This chain connects TRBV11-2 to TRBJ2-7; TCRdb outputs TRBD1, but without DNA this stays unchecked. The CDR3 extends over 16 amino acids. The germline V gene has CDR1 SGHAT and CDR2 FQNNGV. CDR3 protein: CASSPPRWDSAYEQYF. The whole variable domain, filled in from reference TRBV11-2 and TRBJ2-7, reads EAGVAQSPRYKIIEKRQSVAFWCNPISGHATLYWYQQILGQGPKLLIQFQNNGVVDDSQLPKDRFSAERLKGVDSTLKIQPAKLEDSAVYLCASSPPRWDSAYEQYFGPGTRLTVT.

The rearrangement links TRBV5-1 to TRBJ2-1; TCRdb indicates TRBD1, and absent DNA this call remains unverified. CDR1 and CDR2 (germline): SGHRS, YFSETQ. The CDR3 has 20 residues. The CDR3 reads CASSLDLGVRLAGDRNEQFF.

The gene calls are TRBV4-2 and TRBJ2-7; TCRdb picks TRBD1, but there is no DNA to check that call. The CDR3 consists of 15 residues. The germline gives CDR1 LGHNA, CDR2 YNFKEQ. This chain's CDR3 is CASSQEAIPGSEQYF.

This chain joins TRBV3-1 and TRBJ1-2. Germline CDR1 reads LGHDT; CDR2 reads YNNKEL (reference sequence). The CDR3 has 15 residues. CDR3 region: CASSRGKGSSSGYTF.

CDR3 amino acids: CASRDYNTGELFF. The J gene is TRBJ2-2, the V gene TRBV28; TCRdb's D call of TRBD2 is untestable without DNA. In germline, CDR1 is MDHEN, CDR2 SYDVKM. The length of the CDR3 is 13 residues.

The chain has TRBV10-3 and TRBJ2-1; TCRdb selects TRBD2, and the lack of DNA leaves this call unchecked. The CDR3 covers 14 residues. CDR1 is ENHRY, CDR2 SYGVKD, per germline. The CDR3 loop reads CAISASGGYNEQFF.

The J gene is TRBJ2-1, the V gene TRBV12-3 or TRBV12-4; TCRdb designates TRBD1, a call that cannot be tested without DNA. CDR3 size: 16 residues. This chain's CDR3 is CASSLTGRNSYNEQFF.

The chain is built from TRBV24-1 and TRBJ1-4; as DNA is missing, the TRBD1 call by TCRdb cannot be tested. The germline CDR1 and CDR2 sequences are KGHDR and SFDVKD. The CDR3 spans 16 residues. The CDR3 here is CATSGNRPAEDEKLFF.

The chain recombines TRBV29-1 with TRBJ1-1; the TRBD1 assignment by TCRdb is unverifiable without DNA. The germline gives CDR1 SQVTM, CDR2 ANQGSEA. The CDR3 runs 13 residues. The CDR3 loop reads CSVEAGTNTEAFF.

The chain links TRBV20-1 to TRBJ2-7; the TCRdb D gene call, TRBD2, has no DNA to confirm it. The germline V gene has CDR1 DFQATT and CDR2 SNEGSKA (reference sequence). There are 15 residues in the CDR3. CDR3 amino acids: CSAGNHGTSPHEQYF.

The chain uses TRBV5-1 and TRBJ1-6; TCRdb calls TRBD1, which cannot be checked without DNA. The CDR3 has 15 residues. Germline values: CDR1 SGHRS, CDR2 YFSETQ. This chain's CDR3 is CASSLLQGNNSPLHF.

V is TRBV19 and J is TRBJ2-1; TCRdb outputs TRBD1, but without DNA this stays unchecked. The CDR3 runs 15 residues. Germline values: CDR1 LNHDA, CDR2 SQIVND (reference sequence). CDR3 in amino acids: CASKRRTGDQHEQFF.

J is TRBJ1-1 and V is TRBV5-5; without DNA, the TCRdb call of TRBD1 cannot be checked. From germline, CDR1 is SGHKS and CDR2 YYEKEE (reference sequence). The CDR3 is 15 residues long. CDR3 residues: CASSQDPGGRTEAFF. Full variable domain (remainder filled in from reference TRBV5-5 and TRBJ1-1): DAGVTQSPTHLIKTRGQQVTLRCSPISGHKSVSWYQQVLGQGPQFIFQYYEKEERGRGNFPDRFSARQFPNYSSELNVNALLLGDSALYLCASSQDPGGRTEAFFGQGTRLTVV.